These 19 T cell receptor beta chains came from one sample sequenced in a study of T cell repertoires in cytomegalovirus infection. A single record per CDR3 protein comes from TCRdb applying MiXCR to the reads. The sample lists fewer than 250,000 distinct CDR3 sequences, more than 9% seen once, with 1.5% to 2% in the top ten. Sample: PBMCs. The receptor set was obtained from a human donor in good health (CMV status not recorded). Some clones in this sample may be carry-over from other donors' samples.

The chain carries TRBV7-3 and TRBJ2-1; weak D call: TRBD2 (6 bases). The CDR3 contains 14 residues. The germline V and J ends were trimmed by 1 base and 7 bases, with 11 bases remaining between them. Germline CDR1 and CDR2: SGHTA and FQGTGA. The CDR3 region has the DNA TGTGCCAGCAGCTTAAAGGAGGGGATGAATGAGCAGTTCTTC. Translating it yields CASSLKEGMNEQFF. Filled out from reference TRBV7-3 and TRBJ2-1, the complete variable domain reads GAGVSQTPSNKVTEKGKYVELRCDPISGHTALYWYRQSLGQGPEFLIYFQGTGAADDSGLPNDRFFAVRPEGSVSTLKIQRTERGDSAVYLCASSLKEGMNEQFFGPGTRLTVL.

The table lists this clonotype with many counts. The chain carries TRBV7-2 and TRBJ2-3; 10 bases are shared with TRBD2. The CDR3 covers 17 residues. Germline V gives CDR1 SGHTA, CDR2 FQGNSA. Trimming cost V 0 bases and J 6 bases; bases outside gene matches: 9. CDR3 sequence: CASSLASAGGPLDTQYF. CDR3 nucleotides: TGTGCCAGCAGCTTAGCGTCAGCGGGAGGGCCATTGGATACGCAGTATTTT.

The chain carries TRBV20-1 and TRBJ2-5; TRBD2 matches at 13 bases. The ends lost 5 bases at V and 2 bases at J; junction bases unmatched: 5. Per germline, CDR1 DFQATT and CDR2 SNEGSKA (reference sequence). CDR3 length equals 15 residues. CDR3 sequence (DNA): TGCAGTGCTCGGACTAGCGGGGGACATCAAGAGACCCAGTACTTC. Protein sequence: CSARTSGGHQETQYF.

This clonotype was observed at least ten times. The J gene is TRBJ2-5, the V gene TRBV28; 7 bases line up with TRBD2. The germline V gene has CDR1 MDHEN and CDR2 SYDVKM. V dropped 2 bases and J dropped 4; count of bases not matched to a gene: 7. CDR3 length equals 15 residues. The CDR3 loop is CASSLAGVIGETQYF. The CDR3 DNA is TGTGCCAGCAGTTTAGCGGGAGTGATTGGAGAGACCCAGTACTTC. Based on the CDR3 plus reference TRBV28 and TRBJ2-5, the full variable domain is DVKVTQSSRYLVKRTGEKVFLECVQDMDHENMFWYRQDPGLGLRLIYFSYDVKMKEKGDIPEGYSVSREKKERFSLILESASTNQTSMYLCASSLAGVIGETQYFGPGTRLLVL.

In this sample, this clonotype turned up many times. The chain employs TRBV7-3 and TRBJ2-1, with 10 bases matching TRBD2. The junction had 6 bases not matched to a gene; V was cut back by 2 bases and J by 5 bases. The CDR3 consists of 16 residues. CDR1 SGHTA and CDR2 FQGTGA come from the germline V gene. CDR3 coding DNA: TGTGCCAGCAGCTTAGAAAGCGGGAGGGTAAACAATGAGCAGTTCTTC. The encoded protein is CASSLESGRVNNEQFF.

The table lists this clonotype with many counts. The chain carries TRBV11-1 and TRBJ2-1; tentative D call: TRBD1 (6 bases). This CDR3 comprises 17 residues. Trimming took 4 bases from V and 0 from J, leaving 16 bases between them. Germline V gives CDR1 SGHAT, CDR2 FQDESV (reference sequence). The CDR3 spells CASSSIRDITSYNEQFF. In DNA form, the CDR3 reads TGTGCCAGCAGCTCCATTCGGGACATCACCTCCTACAATGAGCAGTTCTTC.

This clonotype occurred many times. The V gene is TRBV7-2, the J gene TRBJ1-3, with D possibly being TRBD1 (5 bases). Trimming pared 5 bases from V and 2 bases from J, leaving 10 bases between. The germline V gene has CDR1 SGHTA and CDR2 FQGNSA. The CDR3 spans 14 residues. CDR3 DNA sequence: TGTGCCAGCAGCGCAGACAGCCCTGGAAACACCATATATTTT. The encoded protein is CASSADSPGNTIYF. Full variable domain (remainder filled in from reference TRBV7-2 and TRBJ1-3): GAGVSQSPSNKVTEKGKDVELRCDPISGHTALYWYRQSLGQGLEFLIYFQGNSAPDKSGLPSDRFSAERTGGSVSTLTIQRTQQEDSAVYLCASSADSPGNTIYFGEGSWLTVV.

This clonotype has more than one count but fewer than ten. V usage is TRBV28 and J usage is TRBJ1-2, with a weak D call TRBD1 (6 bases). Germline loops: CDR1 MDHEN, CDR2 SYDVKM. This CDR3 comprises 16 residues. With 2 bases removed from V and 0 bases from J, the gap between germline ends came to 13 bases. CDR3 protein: CASSLKGDFSNYGYTF. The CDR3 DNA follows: TGTGCCAGCAGTTTAAAGGGGGACTTCTCTAACTATGGCTACACCTTC.

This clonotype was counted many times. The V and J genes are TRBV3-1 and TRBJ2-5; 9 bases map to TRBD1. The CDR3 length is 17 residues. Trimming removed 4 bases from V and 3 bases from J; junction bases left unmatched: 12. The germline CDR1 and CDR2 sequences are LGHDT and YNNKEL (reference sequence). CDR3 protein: CASSLTRTGAMEETQYF. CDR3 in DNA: TGTGCCAGCAGCCTAACCCGGACAGGGGCTATGGAAGAGACCCAGTACTTC.

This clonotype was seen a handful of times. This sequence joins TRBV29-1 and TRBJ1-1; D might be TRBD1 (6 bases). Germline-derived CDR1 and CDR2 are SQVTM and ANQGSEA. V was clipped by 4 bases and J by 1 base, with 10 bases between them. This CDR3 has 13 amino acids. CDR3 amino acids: CSVGADRNTEAFF. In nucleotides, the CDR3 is TGCAGCGTTGGGGCGGACAGGAACACTGAAGCTTTCTTT. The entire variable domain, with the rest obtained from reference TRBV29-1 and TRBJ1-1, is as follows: SAVISQKPSRDICQRGTSLTIQCQVDSQVTMMFWYRQQPGQSLTLIATANQGSEATYESGFVIDKFPISRPNLTFSTLTVSNMSPEDSSIYLCSVGADRNTEAFFGQGTRLTVV.

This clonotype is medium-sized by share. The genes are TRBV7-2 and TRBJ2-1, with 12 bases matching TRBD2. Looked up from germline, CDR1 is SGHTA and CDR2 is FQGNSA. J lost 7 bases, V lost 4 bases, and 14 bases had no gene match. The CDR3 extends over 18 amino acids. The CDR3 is CASSSLAGGRPTTNEQFF. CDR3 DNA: TGTGCCAGCAGCTCTCTAGCGGGGGGGCGACCGACAACGAATGAGCAGTTCTTC.

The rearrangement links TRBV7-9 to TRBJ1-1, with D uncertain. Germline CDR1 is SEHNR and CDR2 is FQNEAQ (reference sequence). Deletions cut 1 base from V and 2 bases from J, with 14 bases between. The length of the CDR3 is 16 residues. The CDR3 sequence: CASSLGAETFNTEAFF. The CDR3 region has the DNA TGTGCCAGCAGCTTAGGAGCCGAGACGTTTAACACTGAAGCTTTCTTT.

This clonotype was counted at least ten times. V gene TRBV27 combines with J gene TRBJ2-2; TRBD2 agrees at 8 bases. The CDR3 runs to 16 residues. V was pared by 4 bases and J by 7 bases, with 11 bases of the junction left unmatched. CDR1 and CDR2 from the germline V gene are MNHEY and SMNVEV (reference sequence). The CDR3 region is CASSSRAGGVHGELFF. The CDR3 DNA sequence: TGTGCCAGCAGTTCCCGGGCGGGGGGCGTACACGGGGAGCTGTTTTTT.

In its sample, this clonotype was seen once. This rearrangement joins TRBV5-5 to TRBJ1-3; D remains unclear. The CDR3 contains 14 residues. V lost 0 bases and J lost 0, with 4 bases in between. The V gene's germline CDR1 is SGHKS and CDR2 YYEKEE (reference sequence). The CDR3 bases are TGTGCCAGCAGCTTGGATTTCTCTGGAAACACCATATATTTT. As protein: CASSLDFSGNTIYF. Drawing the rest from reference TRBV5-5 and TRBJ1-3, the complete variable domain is DAGVTQSPTHLIKTRGQQVTLRCSPISGHKSVSWYQQVLGQGPQFIFQYYEKEERGRGNFPDRFSARQFPNYSSELNVNALLLGDSALYLCASSLDFSGNTIYFGEGSWLTVV.

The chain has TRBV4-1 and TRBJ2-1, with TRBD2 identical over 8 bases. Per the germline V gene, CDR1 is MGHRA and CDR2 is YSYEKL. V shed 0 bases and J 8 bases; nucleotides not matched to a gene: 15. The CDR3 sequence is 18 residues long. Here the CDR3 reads CASSQERSSGASSHEQFF. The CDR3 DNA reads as TGCGCCAGCAGCCAAGAAAGGAGTAGCGGGGCTTCTAGCCATGAGCAGTTCTTC.

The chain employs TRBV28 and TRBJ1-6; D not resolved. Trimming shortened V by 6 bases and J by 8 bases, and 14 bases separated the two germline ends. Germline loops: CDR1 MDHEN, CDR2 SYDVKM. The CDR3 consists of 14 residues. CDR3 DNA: TGTGCCAGCAGCGCCCCGGGTCGCTATTCACCCCTCCACTTT. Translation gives CASSAPGRYSPLHF.

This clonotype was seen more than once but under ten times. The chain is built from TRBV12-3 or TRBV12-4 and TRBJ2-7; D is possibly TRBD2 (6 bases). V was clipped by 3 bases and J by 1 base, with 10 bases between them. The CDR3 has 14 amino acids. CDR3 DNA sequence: TGTGCCAGCAGTTTTCGACTAGGTTCCTACGAGCAGTACTTC. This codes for CASSFRLGSYEQYF.

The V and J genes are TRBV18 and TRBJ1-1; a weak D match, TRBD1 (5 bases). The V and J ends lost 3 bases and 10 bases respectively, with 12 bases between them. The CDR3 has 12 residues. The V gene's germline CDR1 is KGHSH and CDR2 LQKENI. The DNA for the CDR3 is TGTGCCAGCTCACCGACAGCAAGGGGAGCTTTCTTT. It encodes CASSPTARGAFF.

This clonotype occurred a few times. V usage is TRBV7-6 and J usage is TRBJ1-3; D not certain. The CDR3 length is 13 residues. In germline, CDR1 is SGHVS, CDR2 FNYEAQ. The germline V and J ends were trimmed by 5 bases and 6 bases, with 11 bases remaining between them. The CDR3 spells CASSPRYVNTIYF. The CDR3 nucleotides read TGTGCCAGCAGCCCACGATATGTAAACACCATATATTTT.